This entry is about one T cell receptor beta chain. Antigen: not known. Time point of the sample: blood 4 weeks post-SBRT, at nephrectomy. The treatment is: 15 Gy SBRT to primary tumor, nephrectomy 4 weeks later. Nephrectomy followed 15 Gy stereotactic body radiation by 4 weeks. This renal cell carcinoma was of the clear cell type. The sample comes from a study of radiation and T cells in renal cell carcinoma. Study-wide findings and caveats: Without pretreatment biopsies, baseline tumor clonotype presence was undetermined. From baseline, blood top tumor clonotypes peaked at 2 weeks post-radiation.

The data were produced by immunoSEQ multiplex PCR, yet TCRdb's version contains in-frame clones alone and is incomplete. The data show some 150,000 clones, 86% seen once. The sequence was obtained from a woman in her forties or fifties with renal cell carcinoma. The sequenced sample was blood, obtained from a patient whose treatment included radiotherapy and nephrectomy.

DNA of the CDR3: TGTGCCAGCCTGGACCGGAGGTCCTATGGCTACACCTTC. Its protein is CASLDRRSYGYTF. The chain recombines TRBV27 with TRBJ1-2; D gene ambiguous. V was cut by 8 bases and J by 4 bases, with 14 bases left in between. CDR3 size: 13 residues. Germline CDR1 reads MNHEY; CDR2 reads SMNVEV (reference sequence).